This T cell receptor beta chain was identified in a study of shared clonotypes between healthy human individuals. Whole-study findings and limits: The authors expected sequencing depth to affect clonotype sharing among donors. It was only blood that was sampled, and tissue repertoires likely differ.

The CDR3 is made up of 16 amino acids. Per germline, CDR1 KGHSH and CDR2 LQKENI. Trimming stripped 4 bases from V and 4 bases from J, with 17 bases between. Execution of the assay was at deep level. Template for every sorted-subset replicate PCR totaled approximately 200 ng DNA, 25,000 to 30,000 T cell genomes. Sequenced by immunoSEQ multiplex PCR; TCRdb stores in-frame clones only, minus some. The top ten clones hold 1% to 1.5% of a sample with around 2,100,000 clones, 85% to 95% of them seen once. Concerning this clone itself: Its antigen is undetermined.

Positive CCR7 selection of CD45RO-negative cells yielded the naive CD8 cells, and terminally differentiated effector memory CD45RA+ cells were excluded. The rearrangement joins TRBV18 to TRBJ1-5; unclear D gene. The sequenced sample was naive CD8+ T cells sorted from blood. This receptor was taken from a man between 18 and 29 years old in good health. The CDR3: CASSHASPLGNQPQHF. The DNA for the CDR3 is TGTGCCAGCTCACACGCCTCCCCTTTGGGGAATCAGCCCCAGCATTTT.